This T cell receptor (beta chain) was captured in a study of blood T cell repertoires in COVID-19. Whole-study context: Both acute and convalescent COVID-19 samples were obtained from the United States, Italy and Spain.

Only in-frame clones appear in the TCRdb table, and some are missing; sequencing was by immunoSEQ multiplex PCR. The sample shows some 19,000 clones, 82% of them seen only once. The origin of this receptor is a human donor in a cohort sampled during active COVID-19. The sequenced material came from peripheral blood.

The CDR3 DNA follows: TGTGCCACCAGCAGAGGGACAGGGCACACAGATACGCAGTATTTT. Its translation: CATSRGTGHTDTQYF. The chain employs TRBV15 and TRBJ2-3; 8 positions agree with TRBD1. Per germline, CDR1 LNHNV and CDR2 YYDKDF (reference sequence). J gave up 2 bases and V 1 base, and 2 bases lay outside the gene matches. The CDR3 is 15 amino acids.